Listed here are 15 T cell receptor beta chains from one sample, sequenced in a study of T-cell reconstitution after alpha-beta-depleted transplantation in children. Preparation of the TCRbeta library involved a method that used unique molecular identifiers. TCRdb re-analysed the PCR reads in MiXCR, keeping a single row per CDR3 protein. Among about 610,000 distinct CDR3 sequences listed, around 27% were seen once. The sequencing here drew on PBMCs, taken before TCRalphabeta/CD19-depleted stem cell transplant. These receptors all stem from a boy in the first two years of life with Wiskott-Aldrich syndrome, due to receive a stem cell transplant.

The V call is TRBV7-8, the J call TRBJ1-4, with D perhaps TRBD1 (6 bases). With 7 bases removed from V and 7 bases from J, the gap between germline ends came to 13 bases. The germline CDR1 and CDR2 sequences are SGHVS and FQNEAQ. CDR3 size: 13 residues. The CDR3 bases are TGTGCCAGCACCAACAGGGTTGGTGAAAAACTGTTTTTT. Its protein product is CASTNRVGEKLFF.

Worth noting for this clonotype: One end of the junction fails to match germline, which may point to a read error. The chain uses TRBV20-1 and TRBJ2-1; no firm D call. Germline V gene sequence: CDR1 DFQATT, CDR2 SNEGSKA (reference sequence). The CDR3 extends over 12 amino acids. The CDR3 sequence is CSARGNTNEQIF. CDR3 DNA: TGCAGTGCTAGGGGTAACACCAATGAGCAGATCTTC.

The CDR3 DNA follows: TGTGCCAGCTCACCGGGGAGTCAGCCCCAGCATTTT. It yields the protein CASSPGSQPQHF. The rearrangement uses TRBV18 and TRBJ1-5; no reliable D call. Germline-derived CDR1 and CDR2 are KGHSH and LQKENI. The CDR3 totals 12 residues. Deletions cut 3 bases from V and 6 bases from J, with 6 bases between.

This clonotype was counted only a few times. V usage is TRBV12-3 or TRBV12-4 and J usage is TRBJ2-2; 7 bases fit TRBD2. The J segment lost 3 bases and the V segment lost 0 bases, leaving 4 bases of the junction unmatched. The CDR3 is 16 amino acids. CDR3 coding DNA: TGTGCCAGCAGTTTAGCCCTGGGGGGGGACACCGGGGAGCTGTTTTTT. It specifies CASSLALGGDTGELFF.

This clonotype has only a few counts. CDR3 coding DNA: TGCGCCAGCAGGCCTCTAGCGGGCGCAGATACGCAGTATTTT. Its protein is CASRPLAGADTQYF. The chain couples TRBV5-1 to TRBJ2-3, with 8 bases aligning to TRBD2. Trimming removed 5 bases from V and 4 bases from J; junction bases left unmatched: 6. Per the germline V gene, CDR1 is SGHRS and CDR2 is YFSETQ. This CDR3 contains 14 residues.

The chain carries TRBV10-3 and TRBJ2-3; 11 bases align to TRBD2. The junction had 6 bases not matched to a gene; V was cut back by 10 bases and J by 3 bases. This CDR3 contains 14 residues. Per germline, CDR1 ENHRY and CDR2 SYGVKD. The CDR3 DNA reads TGTGCCACCACCACTAGCGGGAGAACAGATACGCAGTATTTT. Translating gives CATTTSGRTDTQYF.

The chain links TRBV12-3 or TRBV12-4 to TRBJ2-3; 8 positions match TRBD2. CDR3 length: 17 residues. Germline trimming cut 1 base from V and 1 base from J; bases unmatched to any gene: 7. The CDR3 DNA is TGTGCCAGCAGTTTAGGCCTTAGCGGGAAGCGCACAGATACGCAGTATTTT. Translated, it gives CASSLGLSGKRTDTQYF.

The gene calls are TRBV20-1 and TRBJ2-1; D perhaps matches TRBD2 (6 bases). CDR3 length: 15 amino acids. Trimming removed 2 bases from V and 4 bases from J, with 15 bases in between. CDR1 and CDR2 from the germline V gene are DFQATT and SNEGSKA (reference sequence). The CDR3 loop is CSARSPFGTYNEQFF. The DNA of the CDR3 is TGCAGTGCTAGATCGCCCTTTGGGACTTACAATGAGCAGTTCTTC.

The chain is built from TRBV4-1 and TRBJ1-5; 7 bases match TRBD1. This CDR3 comprises 14 residues. CDR1 is MGHRA, CDR2 YSYEKL, per germline. V lost 4 bases, J lost 6 bases, and 6 bases stayed unmatched. The CDR3 spells CASSPRQGGQPQHF. DNA for the CDR3: TGCGCCAGCAGCCCCCGACAGGGTGGTCAGCCCCAGCATTTT.

The chain carries TRBV7-2 and TRBJ2-1; 7 positions agree with TRBD2. The CDR3 sequence is 14 residues long. Unmatched junction bases numbered 10, after V lost 5 bases and J lost 9 bases. In germline, CDR1 is SGHTA, CDR2 FQGNSA. CDR3 sequence (DNA): TGTGCCAGCAGCGTCTGGACTAGTTTTGTTGAGCAGTTCTTC. This sequence encodes CASSVWTSFVEQFF.

This rearrangement joins TRBV3-1 to TRBJ2-5; 7 bases map to TRBD1. This CDR3 is 16 amino acids long. With V trimmed by 2 bases and J by 1 base, 7 bases remained unmatched. CDR1 is LGHDT and CDR2 is YNNKEL in the germline V gene (reference sequence). The chain's CDR3 is CASSQRQGKTQETQYF. CDR3 in DNA: TGTGCCAGCAGCCAACGACAGGGAAAGACCCAAGAGACCCAGTACTTC.

Here the CDR3 reads CASSLYVGQGPDTQYF. CDR3 bases: TGTGCCAGCAGTTTATATGTCGGTCAGGGTCCAGATACGCAGTATTTT. V and J are TRBV27 and TRBJ2-3; D perhaps matches TRBD1 (5 bases). The CDR3 has 16 residues. Germline CDR1 reads MNHEY; CDR2 reads SMNVEV (reference sequence). Trimming shortened V by 1 base and J by 4 bases, and 15 bases separated the two germline ends.

This chain uses TRBV15 with TRBJ2-1, with 10 bases identical to TRBD2. The CDR3 covers 19 residues. The V gene end was trimmed by 2 bases and the J gene end by 0 bases; junction bases not matched to a gene: 10. Germline V CDR1 and CDR2: LNHNV, YYDKDF (reference sequence). CDR3 amino acids: CATSRLAGVLGGSYNEQFF. The CDR3 region has the DNA TGTGCCACCAGCAGACTAGCGGGAGTTCTAGGGGGCTCCTACAATGAGCAGTTCTTC.

This chain links TRBV5-1 with TRBJ2-1, with 9 bases identical to TRBD2. The CDR3 is 15 amino acids. CDR1 and CDR2 from the germline V gene are SGHRS and YFSETQ. V lost 7 bases to trimming and J lost 7 bases; unmatched junction nucleotides: 12. The chain's CDR3 is CASLSTGTSSNEQFF. Here the CDR3 DNA reads TGCGCCAGCCTATCTACCGGGACTAGCAGTAATGAGCAGTTCTTC.

V gene TRBV4-1 combines with J gene TRBJ2-1, with TRBD2 matching 8 bases. Germline CDR1 reads MGHRA; CDR2 reads YSYEKL. The V and J ends lost 4 bases and 5 bases, in that order; junction bases with no gene match: 13. This CDR3 spans 17 amino acids. The DNA of the CDR3 is TGCGCCAGCAGCCCTAGGAGCGTTAGCGGGATTAACAATGAGCAGTTCTTC. Protein sequence: CASSPRSVSGINNEQFF.